This T cell receptor (beta chain) stems from a study of OX40 agonist ivuxolimab in advanced cancers. About the study as a whole: Ivuxolimab was an agonistic, fully human IgG2 monoclonal antibody directed against OX40 (CD134), a costimulatory receptor. Intravenous ivuxolimab was administered to patients every 2 weeks at six dose levels: 0.01, 0.1, 0.3, 1.5, 3 and 10 mg/kg. Peripheral TCRbeta sequencing was intended to test whether TCR sequence diversity was altered and clonal T-cell expansion was caused by ivuxolimab. In the dose-escalation cohort, 65% to 85% of patients were male, and the mean age was roughly 60 years with a range of about 23 to 79. The paper covers the monotherapy dose-escalation part of the phase I ivuxolimab trial, which included N of about 50 patients. Partial responses occurred in three dose-escalation patients, of whom one had hepatocellular carcinoma and two had cutaneous melanoma. Patients were allowed to have had prior anti-PD-1, anti-PD-L1 or anti-CTLA-4 therapy, and approximately 40% of the dose-escalation patients had been treated with checkpoint inhibitors. Of the 50 or so patients in dose escalation, around 20 had hepatocellular carcinoma, approximately 15 had melanoma, 9 had renal cell carcinoma and 9 had head and neck cancer. Beyond this particular receptor, the publication reports: Low levels of normalized T-cell clonal expansion were also seen in some nonresponding patients. At doses from 0.1 to 3.0 mg/kg, clonal expansion was seen in both CD4+ and CD8+ blood T cells between baseline and week 6. The antigen specificity of the peripheral T cells that underwent clonal expansion was not determined. After ivuxolimab, more expanded clones were found on average in CD8+ T cells than in CD4+ T cells. Partial responders in the 0.1-3.0 mg/kg groups had among the lowest normalized peripheral clonal expansion, especially among CD8+ T cells.

Genomic DNA was isolated from the sorted cells so that the TCRbeta CDR3 region could be sequenced. The immunoSEQ Assay was used for sequencing of TCRbeta CDR3 regions. TCRdb obtained this table from immuneACCESS and retained in-frame rearrangements with V and J assigned. These tables miss some clones; where compared with another copy, unresolved V genes account for less than half of the shortfall, and the remainder is unexplained. This sample holds 96,000 or so clones; about 80% were observed only once. Under 7% of the sample goes to the ten largest clones. Remarks on this clone: Its target antigen remains unknown. No quality values exist for individual bases; no much larger clone is one base distant.

Patients with a history of autoimmune disease or receiving systemic immunosuppression were excluded from the trial. Peripheral blood for TCR sequencing was collected from all dose cohorts at baseline, on cycle 4 day 1, and on cycle 7 day 1. The samples were drawn from a first-in-human, open-label, multicenter phase I dose-escalation trial of ivuxolimab. Adults with locally advanced or metastatic head and neck squamous cell, hepatocellular, melanoma or renal cell carcinoma were enrolled in the trial. Before TCR sequencing, CD4+ and CD8+ T cells were separately sorted from peripheral blood. V gives up 6 bases and J gives up 2 bases, and the segment between their germline ends measures 13 bases. From the germline V gene, CDR1 is SGHRS and CDR2 is YFSETQ. CDR3 length: 14 amino acids, cysteine to phenylalanine. Only the CDR3 DNA stays, 42 bases, in frame from base 1.

The material sequenced was CD4+ or CD8+ T cells sorted from blood, taken in a trial of the OX40 agonist ivuxolimab. The chain links TRBV5-1 with TRBJ2-3; tentative D gene TRBD2, with 6 bases matching. This receptor was identified in an adult with an advanced solid tumor such as melanoma, head and neck, liver or kidney cancer. The CDR3 loop reads CASNPSDNTDTQYF. The sequenced DNA is TGCGCCAGCAACCCTAGCGACAACACAGATACGCAGTATTTT.